Here is one T cell receptor beta chain with its context. The sample comes from a study of blood T cell repertoires in COVID-19. About the study: There were acute and convalescent COVID-19 samples, and they came from the United States, Italy and Spain. In each case, the material was cDNA or gDNA derived from T cells, B-cell-depleted T cells, or PBMCs.

Original processing methods: Researchers report that nucleated cell counts were estimated from reference gene primer amplification. Clones were sequenced by immunoSEQ multiplex PCR, and TCRdb holds only the in-frame ones, with some missing. V and J calls and clone size are copied from that table; D and trimming were computed from the DNA. Among roughly 160,000 clones listed, roughly 90% were seen once. The V end lost 4 bases, the J end lost 5 bases, and 15 bases lay between the germline ends. CDR1 and CDR2 from the germline V gene are ENHRY and SYGVKD. The CDR3 consists of 14 residues. This TCR was recovered from a man aged 45-60 years with acute or convalescent COVID-19. The V and J genes are TRBV10-3 and TRBJ2-7; D is unresolved. Sequences were obtained from peripheral blood. CDR3 DNA: TGTGCCATCAGTGCACAAGGCTCTCGGGACGAGCAGTACGTC. Protein sequence: CAISAQGSRDEQYV.